A single sample is the source of the 10 T cell receptor beta chains below, sequenced in a study of cytomegalovirus exposure and HLA in healthy donors. Primers: 60 Vbeta forward and 13 Jbeta reverse. The protocol was immunoSEQ multiplex PCR, while the TCRdb copy is restricted to in-frame clones and leaves out a portion. The sample carries approximately 160,000 clones, more than 80% recorded once. The sample taken for sequencing was PBMCs. These receptor sequences come from a woman aged 18-30 years in good health and CMV-seronegative.

The chain has TRBV11-2 and TRBJ1-1; 7 nucleotides align to TRBD1. Germline assignment: CDR1 SGHAT and CDR2 FQNNGV. V shed 1 base, J shed 10 bases, and the junction held 12 bases outside the gene matches. This CDR3 is 15 amino acids long. The chain's CDR3 is CASSLARTGSFGAFF. In DNA form, the CDR3 reads TGTGCCAGCAGCTTAGCCAGGACAGGTAGTTTTGGAGCTTTCTTT.

The rearrangement joins TRBV6-4 to TRBJ2-3, with 7 positions matching TRBD2. Germline lookup yields CDR1 MRHNA and CDR2 SNTAGT. Trimming at V came to 2 bases and at J to 3 bases, leaving 5 bases not matched to a gene. The CDR3 sequence is 15 residues long. CDR3 region: CASSDRGGRTDTQYF. The CDR3 DNA is TGTGCCAGCAGTGACCGCGGCGGGAGAACAGATACGCAGTATTTT.

V is TRBV27 and J is TRBJ1-3; no clear D gene. The CDR3 sequence is 17 residues long. Trimming stripped 5 bases from V and 0 bases from J, with 17 bases between. CDR1 MNHEY and CDR2 SMNVEV come from the germline V gene (reference sequence). This CDR3 is CASSAYFRGSSGNTIYF. The DNA of the CDR3 is TGTGCCAGCAGTGCGTATTTTCGAGGCAGCTCTGGAAACACCATATATTTT.

The chain employs TRBV15 and TRBJ1-2; TRBD1 aligns across 7 bases. With 3 bases clipped from V and 8 bases from J, the junction kept 3 bases outside the gene matches. Germline CDR1 is LNHNV and CDR2 is YYDKDF (reference sequence). The CDR3 has 12 amino acids. This chain's CDR3 is CATSSLTGGYTF. CDR3 coding DNA: TGTGCCACCAGCAGCTTGACAGGGGGCTACACCTTC.

The chain couples TRBV27 to TRBJ2-2, with 7 bases aligning to TRBD1. Per the germline V gene, CDR1 is MNHEY and CDR2 is SMNVEV (reference sequence). The ends lost 2 bases at V and 1 base at J; junction bases unmatched: 4. The length of the CDR3 is 16 residues. CDR3 in amino acids: CASSLDYRGNTGELFF. In DNA, the CDR3 is TGTGCCAGCAGTTTAGATTACAGGGGGAACACCGGGGAGCTGTTTTTT.

The V call is TRBV5-4, the J call TRBJ2-3, with D possibly matching TRBD2 (7 bases). Germline assignment: CDR1 SGHNT and CDR2 YYREEE (reference sequence). Trimming shortened V by 5 bases and J by 5 bases, and 18 bases separated the two germline ends. The CDR3 extends over 15 amino acids. The CDR3 coding sequence is TGTGCCAGCAGATCGTGGGGGGGCCATGGAGATACGCAGTATTTT. Translation gives CASRSWGGHGDTQYF.

J is TRBJ1-3 and V is TRBV29-1; possible D gene TRBD1, 6 bases. Germline V gives CDR1 SQVTM, CDR2 ANQGSEA. V gave up 0 bases and J gave up 3 bases, with 15 bases separating them. The CDR3 is 16 residues long. The CDR3 DNA reads TGCAGCGTTGAAGATCCTTGGGGGCACGGTGGAAACACCATATATTTT. Encoded protein: CSVEDPWGHGGNTIYF.

This clone was recorded a few times. This chain uses TRBV6-5 with TRBJ2-1; D possibly corresponds to TRBD1 (7 bases). V was pared by 5 bases and J by 0 bases, with 11 bases between. CDR3 length: 15 residues. Germline assignment: CDR1 MNHEY and CDR2 SVGAGI. The CDR3 loop is CASSRQGGSYNEQFF. CDR3 nucleotides: TGTGCCAGCAGTCGTCAGGGGGGCTCCTACAATGAGCAGTTCTTC.

The chain links TRBV11-2 to TRBJ2-1; 9 nucleotides line up with TRBD1. The germline CDR1 and CDR2 sequences are SGHAT and FQNNGV. The length of the CDR3 is 17 residues. The J segment lost 8 bases and the V segment lost 0 bases, leaving 11 bases of the junction unmatched. As DNA, the CDR3 is TGTGCCAGCAGCTTAGAACGGGACAGGGAAATAAGTGATGAGCAGTTCTTC. Amino acids: CASSLERDREISDEQFF.

This rearrangement joins TRBV5-1 to TRBJ2-1; a possible D gene is TRBD1 (6 bases). Trimming cost V 1 base and J 12 bases, with 20 bases left between them. The germline V gene encodes CDR1 SGHRS and CDR2 YFSETQ. CDR3 length: 15 amino acids. CDR3 coding DNA: TGCGCCAGCAGCTTGACAGGGACCGAGACAGGAGGGCAGTTCTTC. It translates to CASSLTGTETGGQFF.